This T cell receptor (beta chain) comes out of a study of CD8+CD57+ T cells in acquired aplastic anemia. Across the study: Isolated CD4+ and CD8+ cells, once sorted, yielded DNA averaging around 3.3 ug. On average, healthy donors gave about 11 million reads for CD4+ cells.

A note on this clonotype: Its antigen is unidentified.

Genomic DNA, serving as template, underwent TCR beta VDJ and CDR3 profiling. TCRdb used MiXCR to reprocess the reads, holding one entry per CDR3 protein. Of over 45,000 distinct CDR3 sequences listed, around 72% are singletons. Whole-study results and caveats: Sharing between patients and controls was observed for around 30 CD8+ CDR3 sequences.

V shed 5 bases and J 8 bases; nucleotides not matched to a gene: 10. The length of the CDR3 is 14 residues. CDR1 and CDR2 from the germline V gene are SGDLS and YYNGEE. The sample comprised sorted CD4+, CD8+, or CD8+CD57+ T cells (not recorded which) from PBMCs. The receptor was derived from a human donor in good health, serving as a control. The chain combines TRBV9 with TRBJ1-2, with 9 nucleotides matching TRBD1. CDR3 bases: TGTGCCAGCAGGGACGACAGGGGGATGTGGGGCTACACCTTC. Translated: CASRDDRGMWGYTF.